This is a list of T cell receptor beta chains from one sample in a study of human T cells and chemical hapten exposure. TCRdb fed the RACE reads into MiXCR, producing one record per CDR3 protein. This sample has about 190,000 distinct CDR3 sequences; 24% occur once, and the top ten carry 2% to 3%. The sample in question was whole blood, obtained in connection with sensitization to the hapten diphenylcyclopropenone (DPC). Every receptor here comes from a woman aged 40 to 50 with alopecia areata. Some clones in this sample may be carry-over from other donors' samples. The CDR3 runs from the conserved cysteine through the conserved F or W. The D gene is left open where the match is weak. Clone size is given for some rows only: seen once, a few or many times, or a class if the clone is expanded.

length	size	D	V	J	CDR3	DNA
15	few	NA	TRBV24-1	TRBJ2-7	CATSARGHRVDEQYF	TGTGCCACCAGTGCTCGGGGACATAGGGTGGACGAGCAGTACTTC
15	NA	NA	TRBV3-1	TRBJ2-6	CASSQEMGGANVLTF	TGTGCCAGCAGCCAAGAGATGGGCGGGGCCAACGTCCTGACTTTC
15	many	TRBD2	TRBV20-1	TRBJ2-3	CSAFLAGLPRGEQYF	TGCAGTGCCTTCCTAGCGGGATTGCCTCGCGGAGAGCAGTATTTT
13	NA	TRBD2	TRBV20-1	TRBJ2-1	CSARGLAINEQFF	TGCAGTGCGAGGGGACTAGCGATCAATGAGCAGTTCTTC
15	NA	TRBD2	TRBV18	TRBJ2-1	CASSPTGGPSDEQFF	TGTGCCAGCTCACCCACGGGAGGGCCTAGCGATGAGCAGTTCTTC
15	once	TRBD1	TRBV11-2	TRBJ2-5	CASSSTGGGKETQYF	TGTGCCAGCAGCTCGACAGGGGGCGGAAAAGAGACCCAGTACTTC
16	few	TRBD2	TRBV20-1	TRBJ2-1	CSARGRTSGVYNEQFF	TGCAGTGCTAGAGGTCGGACTAGCGGGGTGTACAATGAGCAGTTCTTC
14	NA	NA	TRBV4-3	TRBJ2-7	CASSHSENSYEQYF	TGCGCCAGCAGCCATTCCGAGAACTCCTACGAGCAGTACTTC
18	few	TRBD2	TRBV7-2	TRBJ2-7	CAGGTTGKVAGAVGEQYF	TGTGCCGGAGGGACTACAGGGAAGGTAGCGGGAGCAGTAGGGGAGCAGTACTTC
17	few	TRBD2	TRBV14	TRBJ2-1	CASSRPGSGRLPNEQFF	TGTGCCAGCAGCCGTCCTGGGAGCGGGAGACTGCCTAATGAGCAGTTCTTC
15	few	TRBD1	TRBV9	TRBJ2-3	CASSVRTGVTDTQYF	TGTGCCAGCAGCGTACGTACAGGGGTCACAGATACGCAGTATTTT
16	NA	NA	TRBV21-1	TRBJ2-7	CASSEPGLAGRYEQYF	TGTGCCAGCAGCGAACCGGGACTAGCGGGCCGATACGAGCAGTACTTC
12	many	NA	TRBV28	TRBJ2-1	CASRDSTSEQFF	TGTGCCAGCCGGGACTCCACTAGTGAGCAGTTCTTC
13	NA	TRBD1	TRBV4-1	TRBJ1-1	CASQVPDRGEAFF	TGCGCCAGCCAAGTACCGGACAGGGGCGAAGCTTTCTTT
14	many	NA	TRBV5-4	TRBJ2-1	CASSLEGTGNEQFF	TGTGCCAGCAGCTTGGAAGGGACGGGGAATGAGCAGTTCTTC
12	NA	NA	TRBV19	TRBJ1-2	CASSWGTNGYTF	TGTGCCAGTAGTTGGGGGACGAATGGCTACACCTTC
13	few	TRBD1	TRBV27	TRBJ2-7	CACRAGGSYEQYF	TGTGCCTGCCGGGCAGGGGGTTCCTACGAGCAGTACTTC
15	NA	TRBD2	TRBV29-1	TRBJ2-5	CSVEASGRALETQYF	TGCAGCGTTGAAGCTAGCGGGAGGGCCCTGGAGACCCAGTACTTC
12	few	TRBD1	TRBV28	TRBJ2-7	CASAGGFYEQYF	TGTGCCAGCGCAGGGGGTTTCTACGAGCAGTACTTC
13	NA	NA	TRBV7-2	TRBJ1-2	CASSLGAIGVGTF	TGTGCCAGCAGCTTAGGGGCAATTGGAGTAGGCACCTTC
11	NA	NA	TRBV20-1	TRBJ1-2	CSARARRANTF	TGCAGTGCTAGAGCCCGGCGGGCTAACACCTTC
15	few	TRBD2	TRBV20-1	TRBJ2-5	CSATGTSGIQETQYF	TGCAGTGCTACCGGGACTAGCGGGATTCAAGAGACCCAGTACTTC
12	NA	NA	TRBV6-2/TRBV6-3	TRBJ2-7	CASSYPPDEQYF	TGTGCCAGCAGTTATCCCCCCGACGAGCAGTACTTC
12	NA	NA	TRBV7-2	TRBJ2-3	CASSRDPDTQYF	TGTGCCAGCAGCCGAGACCCAGATACGCAGTATTTT
13	NA	NA	TRBV11-2	TRBJ2-3	CASSNSLTDTQYF	TGTGCCAGTAGTAATTCCCTCACAGATACGCAGTATTTT
19	NA	NA	TRBV12-1	TRBJ2-2	CASSPGTGTSGRNTGELFF	TGTGCCAGCAGCCCCGGGACAGGGACTAGCGGGAGGAACACCGGGGAGCTGTTTTTT
14	NA	NA	TRBV12-3/TRBV12-4	TRBJ2-5	CASSRNGQQETQYF	TGTGCCAGCAGTCGCAACGGACAGCAAGAGACCCAGTACTTC
14	NA	NA	TRBV5-1	TRBJ1-5	CASSLRAARGPQHF	TGCGCCAGCAGCTTGAGGGCAGCCCGGGGGCCCCAGCATTTT
15	few	NA	TRBV12-3/TRBV12-4	TRBJ1-5	CASSYGGVINQPQHF	TGTGCCAGCAGTTATGGAGGGGTCATCAATCAGCCCCAGCATTTT